This TCR beta chain was sequenced for a study of regulatory dendritic cells for organ transplantation. Study-level points and caveats: Naive T cells showed high diversity, memory cells less, memory CD8+ least.

Profiling relied on immunoSEQ multiplex PCR, and the TCRdb table lists in-frame clones only, not all of them. Seen here are approximately 10,000 clones, 65% to 85% observed once, and the top ten hold approximately 2.4%. Allogeneic regulatory or mature dendritic cells were co-cultured for roughly five days with CFSE-labeled sorted T cells at 1:10. For this clone: Its specificity is unknown.

Losses at the gene ends were 9 bases for V and 4 bases for J; bases not matched to a gene: 9. CDR3 length equals 14 residues. In germline, CDR1 is LNHDA, CDR2 SQIVND (reference sequence). V is TRBV19 and J is TRBJ1-5; 7 bases are shared with TRBD1. The clonotype was recovered from a human donor in good health. The specimen was memory CD4+ T cells from blood cultured with regulatory dendritic cells. The subset is: CD45RO+ memory T cells. CDR3 DNA sequence: TGTGCCAGCTTATCGGCACAGGGGAATCAGCCCCAGCATTTT. It is translated as CASLSAQGNQPQHF.